Given below is one TCR beta chain in context. Its specificity is unknown. The data were taken from a study of radiation and T cells in renal cell carcinoma. General observations from the study: Without pretreatment biopsies, baseline tumor clonotype presence was undetermined.

Time point in this sample: blood 2 weeks post-SBRT. The sample's treatment: 15 Gy SBRT to primary tumor, nephrectomy 4 weeks later. The patient's renal cell carcinoma had clear cell pathology. Profiled with immunoSEQ multiplex PCR; TCRdb holds only in-frame clones, not every one. The sample gives about 130,000 clones, 70% to 90% of which show up once; around 6% is in the top ten. Germline V gene sequence: CDR1 SEHNR, CDR2 FQNEAQ (reference sequence). The CDR3 is made up of 15 amino acids. V was clipped by 6 bases and J by 3 bases; unmatched bases: 4. The rearrangement uses TRBV7-9 and TRBJ1-3; TRBD1 matches 11 bases. This clonotype originated in a woman in her 70s with renal cell carcinoma. The starting material was blood, obtained from a patient whose treatment included radiotherapy and nephrectomy. The CDR3 spells CASSSGQGDGNTIYF. CDR3 DNA: TGTGCCAGCAGTTCGGGACAGGGGGATGGAAACACCATATATTTT.